A selection of T cell receptor beta chains follows, all from one sample in a study of shared clonotypes between healthy human individuals. This table comes from immunoSEQ multiplex PCR, and its TCRdb copy is limited to in-frame clones, with some not included. The repertoire consists of around 2,100,000 clones, with 85% to 95% occurring once and the leading ten covering under 1.5%. Specimen: naive CD8+ T cells sorted from blood. Receptors were obtained from a man aged 18 to 30 in good health. Each CDR3 is given with its conserved first and last residue. A D gene is named only where the DNA matches it firmly. Clone size is stated in some rows and not others, as once, few, many or a class when expanded.

>NA|TRBD1|TRBJ2-7|TRBV27
TGTGCCAGCAGCTCCGGGACAGGGGTTGACGAGCAGTACTTC
CASSSGTGVDEQYF
>once|TRBD2|TRBJ2-7|TRBV28
TGTGCCAGCAGTTTGACGGCGGGAGGATTCTACGAGCAGTACTTC
CASSLTAGGFYEQYF
>NA|TRBD2|TRBJ2-7|TRBV5-6
TGTGCCAGCAGTTTGGGGCAGGGAGCGGGAGTATACGAGCAGTACTTC
CASSLGQGAGVYEQYF
>NA|NA|TRBJ2-3|TRBV7-6
TGTGCCAGCAGCCCTCGCCTAGGGCCGAGCACAGATACGCAGTATTTT
CASSPRLGPSTDTQYF
>NA|NA|TRBJ2-5|TRBV28
TGTGCCAGCAGTTTCGTCGGGACGGCGGAGACCCAGTACTTC
CASSFVGTAETQYF
>NA|TRBD2|TRBJ2-3|TRBV7-9
TGTGCCAGCATCCTAGGGAGGGGCACAGATACGCAGTATTTT
CASILGRGTDTQYF
>few|NA|TRBJ1-5|TRBV5-6
TGTGCCAGCAGCTTGGGCGGGGATCAGCCCCAGCATTTT
CASSLGGDQPQHF
>NA|TRBD2|TRBJ2-7|TRBV5-4
TGTGCCAGCAGCTTGGGACGGGGGGTCTACGAGCAGTACTTC
CASSLGRGVYEQYF
>NA|NA|TRBJ2-6|TRBV4-2
TGTGCCAGCAGCCCGACTGTCGCTGGGGCCAACGTCCTGACTTTC
CASSPTVAGANVLTF
>NA|NA|TRBJ1-5|TRBV30
TGTGCCTGGCTACCCGGGGCAGGTAGAGATCAGCCCCAGCATTTT
CAWLPGAGRDQPQHF
>NA|TRBD2|TRBJ2-7|TRBV2
TGTGCCAGCAAGGAAGCGGGGGGAAACGACGAGCAGTACTTC
CASKEAGGNDEQYF
>NA|NA|TRBJ2-5|TRBV25-1
TGTGCCAGCAGTGAAATTCTAGTTACTCCTGACCAAGAGACCCAGTACTTC
CASSEILVTPDQETQYF
>NA|NA|TRBJ2-7|TRBV30
TGTGCCTGGGTCTACGAGCAGTACTTC
CAWVYEQYF
>NA|NA|TRBJ2-5|TRBV5-6
TGTGCCAGCAGCTTGTTGGAGCAAGAGACCCAGTACTTC
CASSLLEQETQYF
>NA|TRBD2|TRBJ2-1|TRBV4-3
TGCGCCAGCAGCCAAGATTCCCTAGCGGGAGGCAATGAGCAGTTCTTC
CASSQDSLAGGNEQFF
>NA|NA|TRBJ2-7|TRBV6-5
TGTGCCAGCAGTTCCCTCGTGAGGGTATACGAGCAGTACTTC
CASSSLVRVYEQYF
>NA|NA|TRBJ2-3|TRBV5-6
TGTGCCAGCAGCTTGGTACCCATCGACACAGATACGCAGTATTTT
CASSLVPIDTDTQYF
>once|TRBD1|TRBJ1-1|TRBV28
TGTGCCAGCACCTCCGGGACAGTGTTGAACACTGAAGCTTTCTTT
CASTSGTVLNTEAFF
>NA|NA|TRBJ2-6|TRBV7-6
TGTGCCAGCAGCTCCGAGTGGGATTCTCCCTCTGGGGCCAACGTCCTGACTTTC
CASSSEWDSPSGANVLTF
>NA|NA|TRBJ2-5|TRBV5-6
TGTGCCAGCAGCTTTCGGTTTGATGGGGTACCGGGTAGGGAGACCCAGTACTTC
CASSFRFDGVPGRETQYF
>NA|NA|TRBJ1-1|TRBV27
TGTGCCAGCCAAAGAGGCAGCACTGAAGCTTTCTTT
CASQRGSTEAFF
>NA|TRBD2|TRBJ2-7|TRBV4-3
TGCGCCAGCAGCCAAGATGGGGGGGGCTACGAGCAGTACTTC
CASSQDGGGYEQYF
>NA|NA|TRBJ1-2|TRBV6-5
TGTGCCAGCAGTCTCGGTGTCGGGGCCGGCTACACCTTC
CASSLGVGAGYTF
>NA|NA|TRBJ1-3|TRBV9
TGTGCCAGCAGCGTAGTACCTTCAGGGTTAAGTTCGGGAAACACCATATATTTT
CASSVVPSGLSSGNTIYF
>NA|NA|TRBJ2-1|TRBV29-1
TGCAGCGTTGATCTACCGGGAAGGTTGGATGAGCAGTTCTTC
CSVDLPGRLDEQFF
>once|NA|TRBJ2-7|TRBV7-6
TGTGCCAGCAGCCCAGGGCGGGAGACAGGGTCCTACGAGCAGTACTTC
CASSPGRETGSYEQYF
>NA|TRBD1|TRBJ2-7|TRBV28
TGTGCCAGCACCGACAGGGTGCGCTACGAGCAGTACTTC
CASTDRVRYEQYF
>NA|NA|TRBJ1-2|TRBV28
TGTGCCAGCAGTCCCCCAGGGGCGCGTGGCTACACCTTC
CASSPPGARGYTF
>NA|NA|TRBJ2-7|TRBV2
TGTGCCAGCCTAGACACAGCCTACGAGCAGTACTTC
CASLDTAYEQYF
>once|NA|TRBJ2-1|TRBV27
TGTGCCAGCAGCACCAGCGGGACACTTCATGAGCAGTTCTTC
CASSTSGTLHEQFF
>once|TRBD1|TRBJ2-5|TRBV5-6
TGTGCCAGCAGCTTCGGACAGGTTGAAGAGACCCAGTACTTC
CASSFGQVEETQYF
>NA|NA|TRBJ2-3|TRBV30
TGTGCCTGGAGTGTACCGAGAGATGCCGTCGGCACAGATACGCAGTATTTT
CAWSVPRDAVGTDTQYF
>NA|NA|TRBJ2-2|TRBV29-1
TGCAGCGTTGAAGGGGAGACCGGGGAGCTGTTTTTT
CSVEGETGELFF
>NA|NA|TRBJ2-2|TRBV10-2
TGCGCCAGCAGAGTACTGGAGGGGCTCGGGGAGCTGTTTTTT
CASRVLEGLGELFF
>NA|NA|TRBJ1-2|TRBV5-4
TGTGCCAGCAGCTTGAATATAGGAGGGGAAGGCTACACCTTC
CASSLNIGGEGYTF
>NA|NA|TRBJ2-7|TRBV18
TGTGCCAGTCCCGGGACGGACCCCTACGAGCAGTACTTC
CASPGTDPYEQYF
>NA|NA|TRBJ1-1|TRBV4-3
TGCGCCAGCAGCCAAGATATAAGTACCCCCTCAGTGGCCACTGAAGCTTTCTTT
CASSQDISTPSVATEAFF
>NA|TRBD1|TRBJ1-4|TRBV7-6
TGTGCCAGCAGCTTGACAGGGGAGGGTGTTAATGAAAAACTGTTTTTT
CASSLTGEGVNEKLFF
>NA|TRBD1|TRBJ1-6|TRBV6-5
TGTGCCAGCAGCGACAGGGGGCCGTATAATTCACCCCTCCACTTT
CASSDRGPYNSPLHF
>once|NA|TRBJ1-6|TRBV5-6
TGTGCCAGCAGCTACCAGGACGGCTCACCCCTCCACTTT
CASSYQDGSPLHF
>NA|NA|TRBJ2-3|TRBV6-1
TGTGCCAGCAGTGAAGCCCCAGACTCGACAGATACGCAGTATTTT
CASSEAPDSTDTQYF
>NA|NA|TRBJ1-1|TRBV9
TGTGCCAGCAGCGTGGAGGGGAATGAAGCTTTCTTT
CASSVEGNEAFF